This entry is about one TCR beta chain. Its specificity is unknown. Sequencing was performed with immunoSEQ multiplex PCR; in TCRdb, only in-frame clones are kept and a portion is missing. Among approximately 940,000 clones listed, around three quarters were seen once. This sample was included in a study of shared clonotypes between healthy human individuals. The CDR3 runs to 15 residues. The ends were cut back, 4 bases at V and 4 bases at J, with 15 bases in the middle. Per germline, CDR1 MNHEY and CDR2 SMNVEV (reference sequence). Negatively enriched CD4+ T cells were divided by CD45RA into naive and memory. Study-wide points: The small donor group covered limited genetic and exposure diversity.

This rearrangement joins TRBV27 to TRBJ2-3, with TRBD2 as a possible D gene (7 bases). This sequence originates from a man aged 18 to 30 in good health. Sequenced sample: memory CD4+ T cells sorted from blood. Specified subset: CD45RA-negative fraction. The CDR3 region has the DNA TGTGCCAGCAGTTGGGGGGGCCAGGGTCCAGATACGCAGTATTTT. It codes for CASSWGGQGPDTQYF.